This is a list of T cell receptor beta chains from one sample in a study of T cell responses to AZD1222 COVID-19 vaccine. Clones were sequenced by immunoSEQ multiplex PCR, and TCRdb holds only the in-frame ones, with some missing. The data contain over 150,000 clones, 75% to 95% of them singletons. The material sequenced was peripheral blood, taken on day 0 of AZD1222 vaccination. These receptor sequences come from an adult in good health. Both conserved end residues are part of each CDR3. The order of the fields is V gene, clone size, D gene, J gene, CDR3 DNA, CDR3 protein. D genes are given only for firm matches. Not every row has a clone size; where given, it reads once, few, many or a size class.

>TRBV21-1|-|-|TRBJ1-2
TGTGCCAGCAGCAAAGGGGGGGACAGGGAAAACACTAACTATGGCTACACCTTC
CASSKGGDRENTNYGYTF
>TRBV13|-|TRBD2|TRBJ2-3
TGTGCCAGCAGCGATCGGACTAGCGGGGCCGATACGCAGTATTTT
CASSDRTSGADTQYF
>TRBV11-2|-|-|TRBJ1-6
TGTGCCAGCAGCTTAGGGGCAAAGTTGAATTCACCCCTCCACTTT
CASSLGAKLNSPLHF
>TRBV7-2|once|-|TRBJ1-1
TGTGCCAGCAGCTTGTCCCAGGGACCTGAGGCTTTCTTT
CASSLSQGPEAFF
>TRBV7-8|-|-|TRBJ2-7
TGTGCCAGCAGCTTAGGGGTCGCAAGGAAAACCTACGAGCAGTACTTC
CASSLGVARKTYEQYF
>TRBV6-5|-|TRBD2|TRBJ2-7
TGTGCCAGCAGTTATCGGACTAGCGGGTCCTACGAGCAGTACTTC
CASSYRTSGSYEQYF
>TRBV6-6|-|TRBD1|TRBJ1-5
TGTGCCAGCAGTCCGGGACAGGGGGGGATAGGGAATCAGCCCCAGCATTTT
CASSPGQGGIGNQPQHF
>TRBV7-2|-|-|TRBJ2-7
TGTGCCAGCAGCTTAGGGGGGCGCGAGCAGTACTTC
CASSLGGREQYF
>TRBV5-1|once|-|TRBJ1-1
TGCGCCAGCAGCTCGGACACCGTGGCGGACACTGAAGCTTTCTTT
CASSSDTVADTEAFF
>TRBV25-1|-|-|TRBJ1-4
TGTGCCAGCAGCACCGGGACAAGGGGAGAAAAACTGTTTTTT
CASSTGTRGEKLFF
>TRBV4-3|-|-|TRBJ1-5
TGCGCCAGCAGCCAGCACCTCAATAGCAATCAGCCCCAGCATTTT
CASSQHLNSNQPQHF
>TRBV11-3|-|-|TRBJ2-1
TGTGCCAGCGGAGGGGCCCGGGGTGGTGAGCAGTTCTTC
CASGGARGGEQFF
>TRBV5-1|-|TRBD1|TRBJ1-4
TGCGCCAGCAGTCAAGGTGGACAGGGTACCCGGGCCCTTCGTAATGAAAAACTGTTTTTT
CASSQGGQGTRALRNEKLFF
>TRBV9|-|-|TRBJ2-3
TGTGCCAGCAGCGCCCGTTCGGGCACAGATACGCAGTATTTT
CASSARSGTDTQYF
>TRBV6-5|once|TRBD1|TRBJ1-2
TGTGCCAGCAGCCTACAGGGGGCCCGGGACCGGGGCTACACCTTC
CASSLQGARDRGYTF
>TRBV5-4|-|TRBD2|TRBJ2-2
TGTGCCAGCAGCACGGGACTAGCGGACACCGGGGAGCTGTTTTTT
CASSTGLADTGELFF
>TRBV11-2|-|-|TRBJ1-1
TGTGCCAGCAGCTCCCGGAAGGACACTGAAGCTTTCTTT
CASSSRKDTEAFF
>TRBV3-1/TRBV3-2|-|TRBD1|TRBJ2-3
TGTGCCAGCAGCCCGCGGGACAGGGGGTACACAGATACGCAGTATTTT
CASSPRDRGYTDTQYF
>TRBV5-5|-|-|TRBJ2-7
TGTGCCAGCACCAAGGACAGCCTCTACGAGCAGTACTTC
CASTKDSLYEQYF
>TRBV6-4|-|-|TRBJ2-3
TGTGCCAGCAGTGACTGGATGGTGACAGATACGCAGTATTTT
CASSDWMVTDTQYF
>TRBV9|few|-|TRBJ1-4
TGTGCCAGCAGCGAGACAGCGAGGAGTGAAAAACTGTTTTTT
CASSETARSEKLFF
>TRBV5-6|-|TRBD2|TRBJ2-3
TGTGCCAGCAGCGCCACCTTACTAGCGGGGGGCCGGGATACGCAGTATTTT
CASSATLLAGGRDTQYF
>TRBV13|-|-|TRBJ1-5
TGTGCCAGCAGCTTTCTTGATCAGCCCCAGCATTTT
CASSFLDQPQHF
>TRBV5-6|-|-|TRBJ1-1
TGTGCCAGCAGCTCAAGGGCCTACTCGGGGTCTTTCTTT
CASSSRAYSGSFF
>TRBV4-3|-|TRBD2|TRBJ2-1
TGCGCCAGCAGCCATGGCTCGGGACTAGTATACAATGAGCAGTTCTTC
CASSHGSGLVYNEQFF
>TRBV19|-|-|TRBJ1-1
TGTGCCAGTAGTATCGGCAGTTGGGACACTGAAGCTTTCTTT
CASSIGSWDTEAFF
>TRBV29-1|-|-|TRBJ1-4
TGCAGCGGGGGATCGGGATCCGCTAATGAAAAACTGTTTTTT
CSGGSGSANEKLFF
>TRBV11-2|few|-|TRBJ2-7
TGTGCCAGCAGCCCCGCCGCCGCGGGGATTGGCGAGCAGTACTTC
CASSPAAAGIGEQYF
>TRBV6-4|-|-|TRBJ2-2
TGTGCCAGCAGTGACGGGGGAAACACCGGGGAGCTGTTTTTT
CASSDGGNTGELFF
>TRBV4-3|-|-|TRBJ2-5
TGCGCCAGCAGGGCAGGCCAAGAGACCCAGTACTTC
CASRAGQETQYF
>TRBV9|-|-|TRBJ2-2
TGTGCCAGCAGCATCGGACACAATTCGAACACCGGGGAGCTGTTTTTT
CASSIGHNSNTGELFF
>TRBV9|-|-|TRBJ2-7
TGTGCCAGCAGCGTAGGGAGATGGGGCTACGAGCAGTACTTC
CASSVGRWGYEQYF
>TRBV4-2|-|-|TRBJ1-1
TGTGCCAGCAATGCAGGACTTGAGGTGAACACTGAAGCTTTCTTT
CASNAGLEVNTEAFF
>TRBV7-9|-|TRBD1|TRBJ2-7
TGTGCCAGCAGCTCCGGGACAGGGGGCAACGAGCAGTACTTC
CASSSGTGGNEQYF
>TRBV7-2|few|TRBD1|TRBJ1-3
TGTGCCAGCAGCTTGGGACAGAGGGACACCATATATTTT
CASSLGQRDTIYF
>TRBV18|-|TRBD1|TRBJ1-4
TGTGCCAGCTCACCGGGACAGGGGGCTGAAAAACTGTTTTTT
CASSPGQGAEKLFF
>TRBV5-1|-|TRBD1|TRBJ2-2
TGCGCCAGCAGCTTGGGGGACAGGCCCACCGGGGAGCTGTTTTTT
CASSLGDRPTGELFF
>TRBV2|-|-|TRBJ1-2
TGTGCCAGCAGTGAAGAGAGACTATATGGCTACACCTTC
CASSEERLYGYTF
>TRBV27|few|-|TRBJ1-1
TGTGCCAGCAGTTTCAATGTGAAGATGAACACTGAAGCTTTCTTT
CASSFNVKMNTEAFF
>TRBV11-3|-|-|TRBJ1-5
TGTGCCAGCAGCTTAGAGGGTAGGGCGCTCTATAGCAATCAGCCCCAGCATTTT
CASSLEGRALYSNQPQHF
>TRBV5-6|-|TRBD1|TRBJ2-7
TGTGCCAGCAGCTCAGACGGGACAGGGCTCTACGAGCAGTACTTC
CASSSDGTGLYEQYF
>TRBV6-5|-|TRBD1|TRBJ1-4
TGTGCCAGCAGAAGGACAGGGCTCGAAAAACTGTTTTTT
CASRRTGLEKLFF
>TRBV3-1/TRBV3-2|-|TRBD2|TRBJ2-7
TGTGCCAGCAGCCAGGGGGGGGAGTACGAGCAGTACTTC
CASSQGGEYEQYF
>TRBV11-2|-|TRBD1|TRBJ1-1
TGTGCCAGCAGCCCACCGGGACAGGCCTGGGGCACTGAAGCTTTCTTT
CASSPPGQAWGTEAFF
>TRBV15|-|TRBD1|TRBJ1-5
TGTGCCACCAGCAGAACCGGGACAGGTCCCAATCAGCCCCAGCATTTT
CATSRTGTGPNQPQHF
>TRBV7-2|-|-|TRBJ1-4
TGTGCCAGCAGCCCACCCGGACACCTTAATGAAAAACTGTTTTTT
CASSPPGHLNEKLFF
>TRBV7-8|-|-|TRBJ2-7
TGTGCCAGCAGCTTAGACAGGGCTGTGGACGAGCAGTACTTC
CASSLDRAVDEQYF
>TRBV27|-|-|TRBJ1-2
TGTGCCAGCAGCCGAAGGTCCTCCAATGGCTACACCTTC
CASSRRSSNGYTF
>TRBV4-2|-|-|TRBJ2-2
TGTGCCAGCAGCCGGACGGACAGACGCACCGGGGAGCTGTTTTTT
CASSRTDRRTGELFF
>TRBV19|-|-|TRBJ1-5
TGTGCCAGTAGTATGGAAATAGGACTGAATAGCAATCAGCCCCAGCATTTT
CASSMEIGLNSNQPQHF
>TRBV30|-|-|TRBJ1-5
TGTGCCTGGAGTAAACCCTACGGAGGGACTCAGCCCCAGCATTTT
CAWSKPYGGTQPQHF
>TRBV27|once|-|TRBJ1-5
TGTGCCAGCAAGACTTACAGTAGCAATCAGCCCCAGCATTTT
CASKTYSSNQPQHF
>TRBV3-1/TRBV3-2|-|-|TRBJ1-6
TGTGCCAGCAGCCAACCACCTCCCCCTGCGGGTTATAATTCACCCCTCCACTTT
CASSQPPPPAGYNSPLHF
>TRBV10-3|-|-|TRBJ2-7
TGTGCCATCAGTGACTACTCCTACGAGCAGTACTTC
CAISDYSYEQYF
>TRBV7-9|-|TRBD1|TRBJ1-1
TGTGCCAGCAGCCCCGGACAGGGCGGGAACACTGAAGCTTTCTTT
CASSPGQGGNTEAFF
>TRBV7-6|-|TRBD1|TRBJ2-7
TGTGCCAGCAGCTTAGTAGGGGGCGATTTCTACGAGCAGTACTTC
CASSLVGGDFYEQYF
>TRBV5-4|-|-|TRBJ1-1
TGTGCCAGCAGCCCCGGTGGGGGGGTGAACACTGAAGCTTTCTTT
CASSPGGGVNTEAFF
>TRBV5-1|-|-|TRBJ2-3
TGCGCCAGCAGCTTGCAGGGGTTCACAGATACGCAGTATTTT
CASSLQGFTDTQYF
>TRBV5-4|few|-|TRBJ2-3
TGTGCCAGCAGCTCCCCTGAAGGCACAGATACGCAGTATTTT
CASSSPEGTDTQYF
>TRBV27|-|-|TRBJ1-1
TGTGCCAGCAAGAGAGCAGGGGAGGCTGAAGCTTTCTTT
CASKRAGEAEAFF